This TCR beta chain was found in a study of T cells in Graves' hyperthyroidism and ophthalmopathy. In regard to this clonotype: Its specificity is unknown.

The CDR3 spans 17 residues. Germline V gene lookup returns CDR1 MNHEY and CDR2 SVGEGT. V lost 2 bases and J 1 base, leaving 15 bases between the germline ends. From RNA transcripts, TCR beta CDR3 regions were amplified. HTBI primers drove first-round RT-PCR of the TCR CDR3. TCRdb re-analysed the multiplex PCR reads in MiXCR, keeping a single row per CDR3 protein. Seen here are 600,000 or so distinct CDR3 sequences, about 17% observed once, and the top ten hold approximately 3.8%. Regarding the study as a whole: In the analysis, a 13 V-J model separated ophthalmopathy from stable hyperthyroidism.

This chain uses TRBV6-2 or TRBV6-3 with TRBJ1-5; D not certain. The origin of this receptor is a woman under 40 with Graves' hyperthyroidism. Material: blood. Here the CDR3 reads CASSYPRSRGSNQPQHF. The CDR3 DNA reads TGTGCCAGCAGTTACCCCCGGTCGCGGGGAAGCAATCAGCCCCAGCATTTT.